The 31 T cell receptor beta chains in this list originate from one sample, sequenced in a study of blood T cells in healthy people across ages. A J-beta primer mix and a sample-barcoded 5' primer were used in a second PCR of roughly 7 to 12 cycles. In TCRdb, the 5' RACE reads were re-called with MiXCR into one record per CDR3 protein. There are more than 550,000 distinct CDR3 sequences in the sample; about 24% occur only once, and less than 25% lies in the top ten. The sample comprised blood. Receptors were obtained from a man between 65 and 85 years old in good health.

This rearrangement joins TRBV25-1 to TRBJ2-3; 10 bases map to TRBD2. The CDR3 is made up of 13 amino acids. Germline CDR1 and CDR2: MGHDK and SYGVNS. Trimming at V came to 8 bases and at J to 3 bases, leaving 2 bases not matched to a gene. This chain's CDR3 is CASVLAGTDTQYF. In DNA, the CDR3 is TGTGCCAGCGTACTAGCGGGGACAGATACGCAGTATTTT.

This clonotype was detected only a few times. A read error may be the cause here, since a much bigger clone is one base away. The chain uses TRBV20-1 and TRBJ1-1; a weak D match, TRBD1 (6 bases). The length of the CDR3 is 15 residues. Per the germline V gene, CDR1 is DFQATT and CDR2 is SNEGSKA (reference sequence). V dropped 0 bases and J dropped 6 bases, with 17 bases sitting between them. The CDR3 is CSARDSTGSRAEAFF. The CDR3 DNA is TGCAGTGCTAGAGACTCGACAGGAAGTCGCGCTGAAGCTTTCTTT.

The gene calls are TRBV7-2 and TRBJ2-7; tentative D call: TRBD2 (5 bases). The end of the DNA aligns better with TRBJ2-5, so the J call may be wrong. The CDR3 totals 15 residues. Germline CDR1 reads SGHTA; CDR2 reads FQGNSA. The DNA of the CDR3 is TGTGCCAGCAGCTCGCCACCTAGCATCTGGGAGACCCAGTACTTC. Protein: CASSSPPSIWETQYF.

The rearrangement uses TRBV7-2 and TRBJ2-1, with 9 nucleotides matching TRBD2. Per the germline V gene, CDR1 is SGHTA and CDR2 is FQGNSA. With 8 bases clipped from V and 5 bases from J, the junction kept 7 bases outside the gene matches. CDR3 size: 14 residues. This CDR3 reads CASGRTSDHNEQFF. In DNA form, the CDR3 reads TGTGCCAGCGGCAGGACTAGCGACCACAATGAGCAGTTCTTC.

The chain links TRBV7-7 to TRBJ2-2; weak D call: TRBD1 (6 bases). The germline gives CDR1 SSHAT, CDR2 FNYEAQ (reference sequence). V gave up 5 bases and J gave up 1 base, with 11 bases separating them. The CDR3 is 15 residues long. For the CDR3, the DNA is TGTGCCAGCAGCGCTTTACAGGGGAACACCGGGGAGCTGTTTTTT. Translation gives CASSALQGNTGELFF.

This clonotype was counted a single time. The V call is TRBV20-1, the J call TRBJ2-7, with D possibly being TRBD2 (5 bases). The CDR3 sequence is 13 residues long. The germline V gene has CDR1 DFQATT and CDR2 SNEGSKA (reference sequence). The V end was cut by 3 bases, the J end by 3 bases, with 12 bases between. The CDR3 DNA follows: TGCAGTGCTAGTTCGGGGTCCGGCTACGAGCAGTACGTC. Its translation is CSASSGSGYEQYV.

There are a few counts of this clonotype. The chain employs TRBV7-9 and TRBJ1-4; no clear D gene. Per germline, CDR1 SEHNR and CDR2 FQNEAQ (reference sequence). The V gene lost 0 bases and the J gene lost 5 bases, with 10 bases spanning the gap. This CDR3 contains 15 residues. The CDR3, as DNA: TGTGCCAGCAGCTTAGCGCTAGAGGAGAATGAAAAACTGTTTTTT. Translation gives CASSLALEENEKLFF.

CDR3 DNA: TGCAGTGCCCCCTCCGGGGGTGAGCAGTTCTTC. Protein: CSAPSGGEQFF. The chain carries TRBV20-1 and TRBJ2-1, with D perhaps TRBD2 (6 bases). V was cut by 6 bases and J by 9 bases, with 12 bases left in between. Germline V CDR1 and CDR2: DFQATT, SNEGSKA (reference sequence). The CDR3 sequence is 11 residues long.

V usage is TRBV5-1 and J usage is TRBJ2-1; no reliable D call. Deletions cut 2 bases from V and 7 bases from J, with 13 bases between. The CDR3 is made up of 14 amino acids. Germline V gene data show CDR1 as SGHRS and CDR2 as YFSETQ. The CDR3 sequence: CASSLHKRENEQFF. The CDR3 DNA sequence: TGCGCCAGCAGCTTACACAAAAGGGAAAATGAGCAGTTCTTC.

This clonotype appeared many times. The chain has TRBV19 and TRBJ2-4, with a possible D match to TRBD1 (5 bases). Trimming stripped 4 bases from V and 3 bases from J, with 10 bases between. The CDR3 sequence is 14 residues long. Germline V gene data show CDR1 as LNHDA and CDR2 as SQIVND (reference sequence). The CDR3 coding sequence is TGTGCCAGTAGTACTCAGGGCGACAAAAACATTCAGTACTTC. Its protein product is CASSTQGDKNIQYF.

The chain combines TRBV19 with TRBJ2-7, with D possibly called TRBD1 or TRBD2 (5 bases each). Deletions cut 8 bases from V and 0 bases from J, with 11 bases between. From germline, CDR1 is LNHDA and CDR2 SQIVND (reference sequence). The length of the CDR3 is 13 residues. In DNA, the CDR3 is TGTGCCAGTTTTCCCGGGACCTCCTACGAGCAGTACGTC. It translates to CASFPGTSYEQYV.

A word on this clonotype: Relative to the germline gene, one junction end is altered; a read error may explain this. The rearrangement uses TRBV2 and TRBJ1-4, with a tentative D call TRBD1 (5 bases). Germline CDR1 reads SNHLY; CDR2 reads FYNNEI. The CDR3 consists of 14 residues. The CDR3 nucleotides are TGTGTCAGCTGCCTACGGGGGACTAATGAAAAACTGTTTTTT. It translates to CVSCLRGTNEKLFF.

The chain employs TRBV28 and TRBJ2-5; D is perhaps TRBD2 (5 bases). Germline V gene data show CDR1 as MDHEN and CDR2 as SYDVKM. Trimming left V 4 bases short and J 10 bases short, with 19 bases between. CDR3 size: 14 residues. This chain's CDR3 is CASSSERLSGNQYF. In nucleotides, the CDR3 is TGTGCCAGCAGTTCGGAGCGGTTGTCAGGAAACCAGTACTTC.

CDR3 nucleotide sequence: TGCAGCGTTGAAGAACAGGGGAGAGCTTTCTTT. Its protein product is CSVEEQGRAFF. The chain joins TRBV29-1 to TRBJ1-1; 7 bases align to TRBD1. CDR3 length equals 11 residues. The J segment lost 10 bases and the V segment lost 0 bases, leaving 2 bases of the junction unmatched. CDR1 SQVTM and CDR2 ANQGSEA come from the germline V gene.

This clonotype has a handful of counts. This sequence joins TRBV12-3 or TRBV12-4 and TRBJ2-5; tentatively, D is TRBD1 (5 bases). The DNA end favors TRBJ2-7, so the J call may be wrong. This CDR3 contains 14 residues. The CDR3 here is CASTDSGSNYEQYF. The DNA for the CDR3 is TGTGCCAGCACTGACAGTGGAAGCAACTACGAGCAGTACTTC.

The rearrangement uses TRBV7-9 and TRBJ2-1; D possibly corresponds to TRBD2 (5 bases). Deletions cut 5 bases from V and 6 bases from J, with 26 bases between. Germline V gene sequence: CDR1 SEHNR, CDR2 FQNEAQ (reference sequence). CDR3 length: 18 amino acids. CDR3 in amino acids: CASSPKGSRRNRPNEQFF. The DNA for the CDR3 is TGTGCCAGCAGCCCTAAGGGTTCCCGGAGGAACCGGCCCAATGAGCAGTTCTTC.

The CDR3 sequence is CASSFGQAYYGYTF. The DNA for the CDR3 is TGTGCCAGCAGCTTTGGACAGGCCTACTATGGCTACACCTTC. The chain recombines TRBV5-6 with TRBJ1-2, with 7 bases matching TRBD1. The V gene's germline CDR1 is SGHDT and CDR2 YYEEEE. The length of the CDR3 is 14 residues. Unmatched junction bases numbered 4, after V lost 2 bases and J lost 3 bases.

The V and J genes are TRBV7-2 and TRBJ2-2; D perhaps matches TRBD2 (5 bases). The ends were cut back, 1 base at V and 6 bases at J, with 15 bases in the middle. Germline-derived CDR1 and CDR2 are SGHTA and FQGNSA. The CDR3 totals 16 residues. The CDR3 nucleotides read TGTGCCAGCAGCTTAGGAACTAGTATGGGCGCCGGGGAGCTGTTTTTT. Its protein is CASSLGTSMGAGELFF.

This clonotype appeared a few times. The chain carries TRBV6-1 and TRBJ2-1; no clear D gene. The CDR3 runs 13 residues. Germline V lookup: CDR1 MNHNS, CDR2 SASEGT. V lost 6 bases, J lost 9 bases, and 15 bases lay in between. As DNA, the CDR3 is TGTGCCAGCAGAAAGACCGTCTTCCCTGAGCAGTTCTTC. Its protein product is CASRKTVFPEQFF.

This clonotype was seen a few times. The chain links TRBV12-3 or TRBV12-4 to TRBJ2-1, with D unclear. The CDR3 loop spans 15 amino acids. The V gene lost 6 bases and the J gene lost 4 bases, with 16 bases spanning the gap. The CDR3 DNA is TGTGCCAGCAGCAGAGACGGAGTGGCATACAATGAGCAGTTCTTC. This encodes CASSRDGVAYNEQFF.

This chain joins TRBV7-8 and TRBJ1-4, with unresolved D. The CDR3 contains 15 residues. Trimming took 2 bases from V and 0 from J, leaving 7 bases between them. Germline V lookup: CDR1 SGHVS, CDR2 FQNEAQ. CDR3 in DNA: TGTGCCAGCAGCTTAAAGAGGGCAACTAATGAAAAACTGTTTTTT. It translates to CASSLKRATNEKLFF.

The chain joins TRBV10-3 to TRBJ1-1; D is possibly TRBD1 (5 bases). CDR3 size: 14 residues. Germline CDR1 is ENHRY and CDR2 is SYGVKD. Trimming stripped 5 bases from V and 5 bases from J, with 15 bases between. CDR3 sequence reads: CAISTEGSWTEAFF. CDR3 nucleotides: TGTGCCATCAGTACCGAGGGGAGTTGGACTGAAGCTTTCTTT.

This clonotype was seen repeatedly, ten times or more. This chain joins TRBV12-3 or TRBV12-4 and TRBJ2-1, with D possibly being TRBD2 (6 bases). The V and J ends lost 5 bases and 0 bases respectively, with 14 bases between them. There are 16 residues in the CDR3. This CDR3 reads CASSTSSASSYNEQFF. In DNA form, the CDR3 reads TGTGCCAGCAGTACCTCTAGCGCTAGCTCCTACAATGAGCAGTTCTTC.

The table lists this clonotype with a few counts. The chain has TRBV6-5 and TRBJ1-3; no clear D. The ends were cut back, 2 bases at V and 2 bases at J, with 4 bases in the middle. The germline V gene encodes CDR1 MNHEY and CDR2 SVGAGI. CDR3 length: 13 residues. The CDR3 region has the DNA TGTGCCAGCAGTTACAGGGCTGGAAACACCATATATTTT. Translated: CASSYRAGNTIYF.

This chain joins TRBV28 and TRBJ2-5; 9 bases map to TRBD1. Germline V gene data show CDR1 as MDHEN and CDR2 as SYDVKM. The CDR3 covers 14 residues. V was pared by 6 bases and J by 5 bases, with 7 bases of the junction left unmatched. Here the CDR3 DNA reads TGTGCCAGCAGCAGAAAACAGGGGGCGGAGACCCAGTACTTC. Protein product: CASSRKQGAETQYF.

The chain is built from TRBV12-3 or TRBV12-4 and TRBJ1-2; weak D call: TRBD1 (5 bases). This CDR3 is 13 amino acids long. Between the trimmed V and J ends, which lost 4 bases and 8 bases, there was a span of 14 bases. The CDR3: CASSWDGGGGYTF. The DNA of the CDR3 is TGTGCCAGCAGTTGGGACGGGGGAGGAGGCTACACCTTC.

V is TRBV20-1 and J is TRBJ1-2; D is ambiguous. The CDR3 consists of 14 residues. Germline lookup yields CDR1 DFQATT and CDR2 SNEGSKA (reference sequence). Trimming shortened V by 1 base and J by 0 bases, and 9 bases separated the two germline ends. CDR3 protein: CSARGSIANYGYTF. The CDR3 DNA reads as TGCAGTGCTAGAGGGAGCATTGCTAACTATGGCTACACCTTC.

The chain uses TRBV3-1 and TRBJ2-5; perhaps D is TRBD1 or TRBD2 (5 bases each). The J call could be wrong; TRBJ2-7 is a better fit for the DNA end. The germline V gene encodes CDR1 LGHDT and CDR2 YNNKEL (reference sequence). There are 12 residues in the CDR3. CDR3 region: CASSQGDYEQYF. CDR3 coding DNA: TGTGCCAGCAGCCAGGGGGACTACGAGCAGTACTTC.

This clonotype was counted between two and nine times. The CDR3 DNA is TGTGCCAGCAGTCAGGGACAGGGGTTGGAGACCCAGTACTTC. This gives the protein CASSQGQGLETQYF. V and J are TRBV12-3 or TRBV12-4 and TRBJ2-5; TRBD1 agrees at 10 bases. The CDR3 runs to 14 residues. The V gene end was trimmed by 5 bases and the J gene end by 5 bases; junction bases not matched to a gene: 5.

In its sample, this clonotype was seen many times. The chain carries TRBV28 and TRBJ1-5; D is perhaps TRBD1 (6 bases). V was clipped by 3 bases and J by 5 bases, with 11 bases between them. From germline, CDR1 is MDHEN and CDR2 SYDVKM. The CDR3 covers 14 residues. CDR3 nucleotide sequence: TGTGCCAGCAGTTTGGGGACATACTATCAGCCCCAGCATTTT. This sequence encodes CASSLGTYYQPQHF.

The chain couples TRBV12-3 or TRBV12-4 to TRBJ2-3, with 8 bases matching TRBD2. The CDR3 has 15 amino acids. V was pared by 6 bases and J by 5 bases, with 10 bases of the junction left unmatched. The CDR3 region is CASRVTTAGGDTQYF. The DNA of the CDR3 is TGTGCCAGCAGAGTCACGACGGCGGGAGGAGATACGCAGTATTTT.